The clone carrying this T cell receptor beta chain was counted a few times. The antigen remains unidentified. The data originate from a study of T cell responses to AZD1222 COVID-19 vaccine. Whole-study results and caveats: Reportedly, nearly half the spike-specific TCRs target unmutated variant regions. Scientists sampled the repertoires only once the peak T cell response had passed.

The CDR3 totals 14 residues. CDR1 is SGHNT, CDR2 YENEEA, per germline. The junction had 3 bases not matched to a gene; V was cut back by 5 bases and J by 2 bases. Method: immunoSEQ multiplex PCR; TCRdb's copy keeps in-frame clones and lacks some. The top ten clones hold 10% to 15% of a sample with tens of thousands of clones, roughly 81% of them seen once. Sample: peripheral blood, taken on day 0 of AZD1222 vaccination. The chain is built from TRBV11-3 and TRBJ1-3; the match to TRBD1 covers 7 bases. The origin of this receptor is an adult in good health. The CDR3 loop is CASSDRVAGNTIYF. Here the CDR3 DNA reads TGTGCCAGCAGCGACAGGGTTGCTGGAAACACCATATATTTT.